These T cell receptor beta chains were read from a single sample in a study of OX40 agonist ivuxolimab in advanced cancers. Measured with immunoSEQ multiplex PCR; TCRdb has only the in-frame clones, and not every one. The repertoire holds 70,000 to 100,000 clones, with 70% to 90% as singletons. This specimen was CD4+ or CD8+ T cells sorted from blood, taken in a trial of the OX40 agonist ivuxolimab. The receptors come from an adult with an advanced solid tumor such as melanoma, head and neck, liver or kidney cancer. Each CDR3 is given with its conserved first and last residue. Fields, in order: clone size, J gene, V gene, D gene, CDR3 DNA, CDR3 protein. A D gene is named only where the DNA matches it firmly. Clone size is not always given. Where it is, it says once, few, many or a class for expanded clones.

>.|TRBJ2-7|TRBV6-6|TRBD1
TGTGCCAGCAGTTACCTCCGGGACAGGGACTACGAGCAGTACTTC
CASSYLRDRDYEQYF
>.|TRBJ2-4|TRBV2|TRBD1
TGTGCCAACCTTGCGACAGGGGGGAAAAACATTCAGTACTTC
CANLATGGKNIQYF
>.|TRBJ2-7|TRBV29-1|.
TGCAGCGTTGAGAACAGGCCGGGGGAGCAGTACTTC
CSVENRPGEQYF
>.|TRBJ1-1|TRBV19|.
TGTGCCAGTAGCCCGACAGGGAACACTGAAGCTTTCTTT
CASSPTGNTEAFF
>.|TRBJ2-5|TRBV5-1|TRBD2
TGCGCCAGCAGCTTGGAAAGGCTAGCGGGGTTCCAAGAGACCCAGTACTTC
CASSLERLAGFQETQYF
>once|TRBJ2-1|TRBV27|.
TGTGCCTCTCGAGGTCAGGGTAGCTCCTACAATGAGCAGTTCTTC
CASRGQGSSYNEQFF
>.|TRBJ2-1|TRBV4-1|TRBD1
TGCGCCAGCAGCCCTTGGACAGGGAGGTACAATGAGCAGTTCTTC
CASSPWTGRYNEQFF
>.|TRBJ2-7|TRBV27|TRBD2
TGTGCCAGCCTTAGCGGGACTGGGGACGAGCAGTACTTC
CASLSGTGDEQYF
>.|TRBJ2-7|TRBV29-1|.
TGCAGCGTTGCACCCCCGTATAGCTACGAGCAGTACTTC
CSVAPPYSYEQYF
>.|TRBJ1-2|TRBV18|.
TGTGCCAGCTCACCACGGTCAGTAACTAACTATGGCTACACCTTC
CASSPRSVTNYGYTF
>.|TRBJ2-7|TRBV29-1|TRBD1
TGCAGCGCGGGGACAGGGATCTACGAGCAGTACTTC
CSAGTGIYEQYF
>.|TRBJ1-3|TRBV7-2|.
TGTGCCAGCAGCGAAGGGACTGGAAACACCATATATTTT
CASSEGTGNTIYF
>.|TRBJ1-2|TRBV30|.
TGTGCCTGCTATGGCTACACCTTC
CACYGYTF
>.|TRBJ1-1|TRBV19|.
TGTGCCAGTAGTATAGGGAAGGATGAGGCTTTGCCGAACACTGAAGCTTTCTTT
CASSIGKDEALPNTEAFF
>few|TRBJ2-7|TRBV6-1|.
TGTGCCAGCAGGCCGGCCTCATACGAGCAGTACTTC
CASRPASYEQYF
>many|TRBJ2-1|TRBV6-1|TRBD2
TGTGCCAGCAGTGAACTAGCGGGAGGCTACAATGAGCAGTTCTTC
CASSELAGGYNEQFF
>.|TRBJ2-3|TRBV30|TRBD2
TGTGCCTGGAGACCGACTAGCGGGAGGGCCATGTGGGCAGATACGCAGTATTTT
CAWRPTSGRAMWADTQYF
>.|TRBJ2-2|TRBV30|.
TGTGCCTGGAGGTTCGGGTCAACCGGGGAGCTGTTTTTT
CAWRFGSTGELFF